The rows below give T cell receptor beta chains drawn from one sample of a study of OX40 agonist ivuxolimab in advanced cancers. Here immunoSEQ multiplex PCR was the method, and the copy in TCRdb shows in-frame clones only, minus some. This repertoire shows about 77,000 clones, just over 90% found once; its top ten account for around 5.1%. Material: CD4+ or CD8+ T cells sorted from blood, obtained in a trial of the OX40 agonist ivuxolimab. The receptors stem from an adult with an advanced solid tumor such as melanoma, head and neck, liver or kidney cancer. Each CDR3 is given with its conserved first and last residue. The D gene is left open where the match is weak. Clone size is shown for a subset of rows, as once, few, many or a class of expanded clone.

CASSSTGTSGDNEQYF,TGTGCCAGCAGCTCAACCGGGACTAGCGGAGACAACGAGCAGTACTTC,TRBV7-9,TRBJ2-7,once,16,TRBD2
CASSLLTSGPYEQYF,TGTGCCAGCAGCTTACTAACTAGCGGGCCCTACGAGCAGTACTTC,TRBV7-2,TRBJ2-7,-,15,TRBD2
CASSQGQGSAYEQYF,TGCGCCAGCAGCCAAGGACAGGGCTCTGCCTACGAGCAGTACTTC,TRBV4-1,TRBJ2-7,few,15,TRBD1
CASRLAGSFTGELFF,TGTGCCAGCCGACTAGCGGGGTCTTTCACCGGGGAGCTGTTTTTT,TRBV6-6,TRBJ2-2,-,15,TRBD2
CASSLVGGGELFF,TGTGCCAGCAGCTTAGTTGGGGGTGGGGAGCTGTTTTTT,TRBV7-2,TRBJ2-2,-,13,-
CASSGGQGIPGELFF,TGTGCTAGCAGCGGGGGACAGGGGATACCCGGGGAGCTGTTTTTT,TRBV7-7,TRBJ2-2,-,15,TRBD1
CASRLTGDSRGQYF,TGCGCCAGCAGGTTGACAGGGGATTCGAGAGGGCAGTACTTC,TRBV5-1,TRBJ2-7,-,14,TRBD1
CASSLGVSSQETQYF,TGTGCCAGCAGCTTAGGGGTTAGCAGCCAAGAGACCCAGTACTTC,TRBV7-2,TRBJ2-5,-,15,-
CASRHGRANTGELFF,TGTGCCAGCAGGCACGGACGGGCGAACACCGGGGAGCTGTTTTTT,TRBV6-5,TRBJ2-2,-,15,-
CASSGSSSTQYF,TGTGCCAGCAGTGGGAGTTCGAGTACGCAGTATTTT,TRBV25-1,TRBJ2-3,once,12,-
CASRTGTSFAETQYF,TGTGCCAGCAGAACCGGGACTAGCTTCGCAGAGACCCAGTACTTC,TRBV6-6,TRBJ2-5,-,15,TRBD2
CASRVRDGNTEAFF,TGTGCCAGCAGGGTCAGGGACGGGAACACTGAAGCTTTCTTT,TRBV2,TRBJ1-1,-,14,-
CASSTNRRVMETQYF,TGTGCCAGCAGCACTAATCGAAGAGTTATGGAGACCCAGTACTTC,TRBV7-8,TRBJ2-5,-,15,-
CASSQFGVGKTEAFF,TGTGCCAGCAGCCAATTTGGGGTAGGGAAGACTGAAGCTTTCTTT,TRBV4-2,TRBJ1-1,-,15,-
CASSATSGRAGEQFF,TGTGCCAGCAGTGCAACTAGCGGGAGGGCTGGTGAGCAGTTCTTC,TRBV27,TRBJ2-1,-,15,TRBD2
CASTGGGGAEAFF,TGCGCCAGCACAGGAGGCGGGGGCGCTGAAGCTTTCTTT,TRBV10-1,TRBJ1-1,-,13,-
CASSLVGQSQETQYF,TGTGCCAGCAGCTTAGTTGGACAGAGCCAAGAGACCCAGTACTTC,TRBV7-4,TRBJ2-5,-,15,-
CASSPGQGGRYEQYF,TGTGCCAGCAGCCCCGGTCAAGGGGGTAGGTACGAGCAGTACTTC,TRBV28,TRBJ2-7,-,15,-
CASSVDSISGNTIYF,TGTGCCAGCAGCGTAGACAGCATCTCTGGAAACACCATATATTTT,TRBV9,TRBJ1-3,-,15,-
CASSSRTGLINNEQFF,TGTGCCAGCAGCTCCCGGACAGGGCTTATAAACAATGAGCAGTTCTTC,TRBV7-2,TRBJ2-1,-,16,TRBD1
CASSLTGGISGANVLTF,TGTGCCAGCAGCTTAACGGGAGGAATCTCTGGGGCCAACGTCCTGACTTTC,TRBV7-2,TRBJ2-6,-,17,TRBD2
CASSPRAGELFF,TGTGCCAGCTCACCAAGAGCCGGGGAGCTGTTTTTT,TRBV18,TRBJ2-2,-,12,-
CASSNKQGGYNEQFF,TGTGCCAGTAGTAATAAACAGGGTGGCTACAATGAGCAGTTCTTC,TRBV19,TRBJ2-1,-,15,-
CASTSPGDRGTYEQYF,TGTGCCAGCACCTCACCGGGGGACAGGGGCACCTACGAGCAGTACTTC,TRBV6-6,TRBJ2-7,-,16,TRBD1
CASSLGSASVAAEQFF,TGCGCCAGCAGCTTGGGGTCGGCTAGCGTGGCTGCTGAGCAGTTCTTC,TRBV5-1,TRBJ2-1,-,16,-
CASSTPGQGSSEAFF,TGTGCCAGCAGCACCCCTGGACAGGGTTCGTCTGAAGCTTTCTTT,TRBV7-6,TRBJ1-1,-,15,TRBD1
CASSFTGMNTEAFF,TGTGCCAGCAGCTTTACGGGAATGAACACTGAAGCTTTCTTT,TRBV11-2,TRBJ1-1,once,14,-
CAWSDLGYLSEKLFF,TGTGCCTGGAGTGACTTGGGGTACCTAAGTGAAAAACTGTTTTTT,TRBV30,TRBJ1-4,-,15,-
CAIGLPPYEQYF,TGTGCCATCGGACTGCCCCCCTACGAGCAGTACTTC,TRBV10-3,TRBJ2-7,-,12,-
CASSQGRLNTGELFF,TGCGCCAGCAGCCAGGGTCGGTTGAACACCGGGGAGCTGTTTTTT,TRBV4-3,TRBJ2-2,-,15,-
CASSYSAPEVYEQYF,TGTGCCAGCAGTTACTCTGCCCCCGAGGTTTACGAGCAGTACTTC,TRBV6-6,TRBJ2-7,-,15,-
CASNLAGGPKEQYF,TGTGCCAGCAATCTAGCGGGAGGGCCGAAGGAGCAGTACTTC,TRBV14,TRBJ2-7,-,14,TRBD2
CASSITGARDEQYF,TGCGCCAGCAGCATTACCGGGGCCAGGGACGAGCAGTACTTC,TRBV5-1,TRBJ2-7,-,14,-
CASSLAGGNYGYTF,TGCGCCAGCAGCTTAGCAGGGGGAAACTATGGCTACACCTTC,TRBV5-1,TRBJ1-2,-,14,TRBD1
CASSLSGSRYNEQFF,TGTGCCAGCAGCTTATCGGGCTCACGTTACAATGAGCAGTTCTTC,TRBV11-3,TRBJ2-1,-,15,-
CASSLGAGGTLYEQYF,TGCGCCAGCAGCTTGGGTGCTGGCGGGACCCTCTACGAGCAGTACTTC,TRBV5-1,TRBJ2-7,once,16,-
CASSSTGSNQPQHF,TGTGCCAGCAGCTCCACAGGGAGCAATCAGCCCCAGCATTTT,TRBV7-9,TRBJ1-5,-,14,-
CASSMQSGETYEQYF,TGTGCCAGTAGTATGCAATCAGGGGAAACTTACGAGCAGTACTTC,TRBV19,TRBJ2-7,-,15,-
CASSKNVFSGSLNEQYF,TGTGCCAGCAGCAAGAACGTATTCAGCGGGAGTCTCAACGAGCAGTACTTC,TRBV13,TRBJ2-7,-,17,TRBD2
CASSPLWDREYEQYF,TGTGCCAGTAGCCCCCTGTGGGACAGAGAATACGAGCAGTACTTC,TRBV19,TRBJ2-7,-,15,TRBD1
CASKTTGSTEAFF,TGTGCCAGCAAGACCACAGGGAGCACTGAAGCTTTCTTT,TRBV7-2,TRBJ1-1,-,13,-
CASTQGEGRTEAFF,TGCGCCAGTACCCAAGGCGAAGGGAGGACTGAAGCTTTCTTT,TRBV5-1,TRBJ1-1,once,14,-
CASSLASGTVGELFF,TGTGCCAGCAGCTTAGCTAGCGGGACCGTCGGGGAGCTGTTTTTT,TRBV11-3,TRBJ2-2,-,15,TRBD2
CASSFPSAISDGYTF,TGTGCCAGCAGTTTCCCCAGTGCCATCTCGGATGGCTACACCTTC,TRBV28,TRBJ1-2,-,15,-
CASSLGHPNQPQHF,TGTGCCAGCAGCCTTGGACACCCCAATCAGCCCCAGCATTTT,TRBV14,TRBJ1-5,-,14,-
CASRSLGRTDTQYF,TGTGCCAGTAGGTCCCTGGGCCGCACAGATACGCAGTATTTT,TRBV19,TRBJ2-3,-,14,-
CASSRGQIATGELFF,TGTGCCAGCAGTCGGGGACAGATCGCCACCGGGGAGCTGTTTTTT,TRBV7-9,TRBJ2-2,-,15,TRBD1
CASSIGSRYEQYF,TGTGCCAGTAGTATTGGGTCCAGGTACGAGCAGTACTTC,TRBV19,TRBJ2-7,once,13,-
CASSTDKDQPQHF,TGTGCCAGCAGCACCGACAAAGATCAGCCCCAGCATTTT,TRBV6-5,TRBJ1-5,-,13,-
CASQLEKREQFF,TGTGCCAGCCAGCTTGAAAAGCGAGAGCAGTTCTTC,TRBV5-6,TRBJ2-1,few,12,-
CASNRLGGNTEAFF,TGTGCCTCAAACCGGCTCGGGGGGAACACTGAAGCTTTCTTT,TRBV27,TRBJ1-1,-,14,-
CAISESSGGSPYEQYF,TGTGCCATCAGTGAGTCGAGTGGCGGGAGTCCCTACGAGCAGTACTTC,TRBV10-3,TRBJ2-7,-,16,TRBD2
CASSSSIRDRYNEQFF,TGTGCCAGCAGCTCCAGCATCCGGGACAGGTACAATGAGCAGTTCTTC,TRBV7-6,TRBJ2-1,-,16,TRBD1
CASRASLGGIQYF,TGTGCCAGCAGGGCCAGTCTAGGGGGTATCCAGTACTTC,TRBV2,TRBJ2-5,-,13,-
CASSIHSGRYYEQYF,TGTGCCAGCAGTATCCATAGCGGGAGGTACTACGAGCAGTACTTC,TRBV6-5,TRBJ2-7,-,15,TRBD2
CASSLIVVGPDTQYF,TGCGCCAGCAGCTTGATAGTTGTGGGCCCAGATACGCAGTATTTT,TRBV5-1,TRBJ2-3,-,15,-
CASSYVGKAFF,TGTGCCAGCAGTTACGTAGGGAAAGCTTTCTTT,TRBV6-5,TRBJ1-1,-,11,-
CSARERGEQFF,TGCAGTGCTAGAGAGCGGGGTGAGCAGTTCTTC,TRBV20-1,TRBJ2-1,-,11,-
CASFQEREQFF,TGTGCCAGCTTCCAGGAACGTGAGCAGTTCTTC,TRBV9,TRBJ2-1,-,11,-
CASRGTGLGNTIYF,TGTGCCAGCAGGGGAACAGGGTTAGGAAACACCATATATTTT,TRBV25-1,TRBJ1-3,-,14,-